This TCR beta chain was sequenced for a study of stem cell transplantation in POMP-related autoinflammatory disease. Study-wide results and limits: PRAID patients trended toward lower TRB diversity and higher clonality in all analyzed T-cell subsets.

Remarks on this clone: No antigen is known for it.

Using immunoSEQ multiplex PCR, the repertoire was profiled, and TCRdb retains in-frame clones only, with some absent. This table holds some 29,000 clones, about 90% found once. The clonotype comes from a human donor with POMP-related autoinflammation and immune dysregulation (PRAID). The sequencing used CD4+ T cells from PBMCs, collected before stem cell transplantation.

The CDR3 sequence is CASSLGGYNSPLHF. In nucleotides, the CDR3 is TGCGCCAGCAGCTTGGGGGGTTATAATTCACCCCTCCACTTT. This chain joins TRBV5-1 and TRBJ1-6; D unresolved. This CDR3 has 14 residues. V dropped 0 bases and J dropped 4 bases, with 5 bases sitting between them. Looked up from germline, CDR1 is SGHRS and CDR2 is YFSETQ.